The 32 T cell receptor beta chains given below trace back to one sample, sequenced in a study of blood T cell repertoires in COVID-19. Some clones are missing from TCRdb's copy, which holds only in-frame ones; the method was immunoSEQ multiplex PCR. Among about 120,000 clones listed, more than 70% were seen once. Sample: peripheral blood. The receptor source for this set is an older man with active or convalescent COVID-19.

This clone was seen a few times. The CDR3 coding sequence is TGCGCCAGCAGCTTGTTCCAGGGTGGGTCCTACGAGCAGTACTTC. Translated: CASSLFQGGSYEQYF. This sequence joins TRBV5-1 and TRBJ2-7, with D perhaps matching TRBD1 (5 bases). The CDR3 extends over 15 amino acids. The germline V and J ends were trimmed by 1 base and 1 base, with 12 bases remaining between them. Germline lookup yields CDR1 SGHRS and CDR2 YFSETQ.

The CDR3 is CAISSLGQGPEAFF. The DNA for the CDR3 is TGTGCCATCAGCTCACTTGGACAGGGTCCTGAAGCTTTCTTT. The gene calls are TRBV10-3 and TRBJ1-1, with 8 bases fitting TRBD1. The junction had 9 bases not matched to a gene; V was cut back by 6 bases and J by 6 bases. Germline V CDR1 and CDR2: ENHRY, SYGVKD. The CDR3 runs 14 residues.

This chain connects TRBV6-5 to TRBJ2-7, with TRBD1 identical over 9 bases. The V gene end was trimmed by 6 bases and the J gene end by 3 bases; junction bases not matched to a gene: 6. The CDR3 spans 14 residues. Germline V lookup: CDR1 MNHEY, CDR2 SVGAGI. The CDR3, as DNA: TGTGCCAGCAGGCCACCGGGACAGGGCTACGAGCAGTACTTC. Translation gives CASRPPGQGYEQYF.

V is TRBV5-1 and J is TRBJ2-7; D unclear. CDR3 length: 14 residues. V was clipped by 2 bases and J by 3 bases, with 12 bases between them. Germline CDR1 is SGHRS and CDR2 is YFSETQ. CDR3 in DNA: TGCGCCAGCAGCTTAGTCTCTCCGGGCTACGAGCAGTACTTC. It translates to CASSLVSPGYEQYF.

The chain uses TRBV15 and TRBJ2-7; TRBD1 matches at 8 bases. Germline CDR1 and CDR2: LNHNV and YYDKDF (reference sequence). J lost 6 bases, V lost 3 bases, and 4 bases had no gene match. The CDR3 contains 13 residues. Here the CDR3 DNA reads TGTGCCACCAGCAGGAATACAGGGGGCGAGCAGTACTTC. It yields the protein CATSRNTGGEQYF. The whole variable domain, filled in from reference TRBV15 and TRBJ2-7, reads DAMVIQNPRYQVTQFGKPVTLSCSQTLNHNVMYWYQQKSSQAPKLLFHYYDKDFNNEADTPDNFQSRRPNTSFCFLDIRSPGLGDTAMYLCATSRNTGGEQYFGPGTRLTVT.

This chain uses TRBV28 with TRBJ2-7; a weak D match, TRBD2 (6 bases). The germline V gene has CDR1 MDHEN and CDR2 SYDVKM. The CDR3 runs to 13 residues. The V end lost 8 bases, the J end lost 2 bases, and 13 bases lay between the germline ends. The DNA of the CDR3 is TGTGCCAGCGGTGTGGAGGGGCCCTACGAGCAGTACTTC. Amino acids: CASGVEGPYEQYF.

V and J are TRBV19 and TRBJ1-2; 7 nucleotides agree with TRBD1. Germline lookup yields CDR1 LNHDA and CDR2 SQIVND (reference sequence). CDR3 size: 13 residues. The V and J ends lost 6 bases and 5 bases, in that order; junction bases with no gene match: 6. The chain's CDR3 is CASRDRSRYGYTF. The CDR3 DNA follows: TGTGCCAGTAGGGACAGGTCACGGTATGGCTACACCTTC.

This chain uses TRBV6-5 with TRBJ2-7, with D possibly TRBD1 on 6 matching bases. V gave up 4 bases and J gave up 1 base, with 11 bases separating them. CDR1 MNHEY and CDR2 SVGAGI come from the germline V gene. The CDR3 totals 14 residues. The CDR3 sequence: CASSSSGASYEQYF. The CDR3 region has the DNA TGTGCCAGCAGTTCCTCAGGGGCTTCCTACGAGCAGTACTTC.

V gene TRBV7-8 combines with J gene TRBJ2-7, with 8 nucleotides matching TRBD1. The CDR3 covers 14 residues. Germline loops: CDR1 SGHVS, CDR2 FQNEAQ. The ends lost 2 bases at V and 7 bases at J; junction bases unmatched: 7. The CDR3 region is CASSLRGDRKEQYF. The DNA of the CDR3 is TGTGCCAGCAGCTTAAGGGGGGACAGGAAAGAGCAGTACTTC. The whole variable domain, filled in from reference TRBV7-8 and TRBJ2-7, reads GAGVSQSPRYKVAKRGQDVALRCDPISGHVSLFWYQQALGQGPEFLTYFQNEAQLDKSGLPSDRFFAERPEGSVSTLKIQRTQQEDSAVYLCASSLRGDRKEQYFGPGTRLTVT.

In the case of this clone: Distinct nucleotide sequences in the sample also encode this CDR3. The chain employs TRBV28 and TRBJ1-2, with a tentative D call TRBD1 (5 bases). The V gene lost 2 bases and the J gene lost 2 bases, with 6 bases spanning the gap. The CDR3 runs 13 residues. Germline V lookup: CDR1 MDHEN, CDR2 SYDVKM. CDR3 coding DNA: TGTGCCAGCAGTTTAGGGGGGAACTATGGCTACACCTTC. It translates to CASSLGGNYGYTF.

V is TRBV5-6 and J is TRBJ1-6; TRBD1 might be the D (5 bases). The CDR3 is made up of 13 amino acids. Germline V gene lookup returns CDR1 SGHDT and CDR2 YYEEEE. V dropped 4 bases and J dropped 9 bases, with 11 bases sitting between them. CDR3 sequence: CASSRTGGSPLHF. CDR3 DNA: TGTGCCAGCAGCCGGACCGGGGGTTCACCCCTCCACTTT.

In its sample, this clone was seen a few times. This rearrangement joins TRBV6-5 to TRBJ1-5; no clear D. This CDR3 has 13 amino acids. Trimming pared 4 bases from V and 4 bases from J, leaving 8 bases between. Germline V CDR1 and CDR2: MNHEY, SVGAGI. The CDR3 sequence is CASSFEFNQPQHF. CDR3 in DNA: TGTGCCAGCAGTTTCGAGTTTAATCAGCCCCAGCATTTT.

A word on this clone: In the same sample, other DNA sequences code for this CDR3. This rearrangement joins TRBV7-2 to TRBJ2-7, with 9 nucleotides matching TRBD2. CDR3 length equals 12 residues. V trimming: 3 bases; J trimming: 7 bases; junction bases outside the gene matches: 1. Germline CDR1 SGHTA, CDR2 FQGNSA. The CDR3 region is CASSFGLAEQYF. The CDR3 DNA reads TGTGCCAGCAGCTTCGGACTAGCGGAGCAGTACTTC.

There are a few counts of this clone. The chain carries TRBV5-1 and TRBJ2-2, with D possibly matching TRBD2 (6 bases). Trimming took off 0 bases at V and 5 bases at J, with 11 bases between the two ends. Germline V gene data show CDR1 as SGHRS and CDR2 as YFSETQ. The CDR3 extends over 15 amino acids. The CDR3 spells CASSLVLGGTGELFF. CDR3 bases: TGCGCCAGCAGCTTGGTTTTGGGAGGAACCGGGGAGCTGTTTTTT. The full variable domain, rest sourced from reference TRBV5-1 and TRBJ2-2, is KAGVTQTPRYLIKTRGQQVTLSCSPISGHRSVSWYQQTPGQGLQFLFEYFSETQRNKGNFPGRFSGRQFSNSRSEMNVSTLELGDSALYLCASSLVLGGTGELFFGEGSRLTVL.

This clone was found many times. DNA for the CDR3: TGTGCCAGTAGTTTAACAGGCCGAGGCTCTGGAAACACCATATATTTT. Amino acid sequence: CASSLTGRGSGNTIYF. The chain employs TRBV19 and TRBJ1-3; perhaps TRBD1 as D (5 bases). The CDR3 consists of 16 residues. V dropped 5 bases and J dropped 0 bases, with 14 bases sitting between them. Germline assignment: CDR1 LNHDA and CDR2 SQIVND (reference sequence).

The chain combines TRBV11-2 with TRBJ2-1, with 9 nucleotides matching TRBD2. The V gene's germline CDR1 is SGHAT and CDR2 FQNNGV. V gave up 5 bases and J gave up 4 bases; unmatched junction bases: 6. The CDR3 totals 15 residues. CDR3: CASSRSGGRYNEQFF. The CDR3, as DNA: TGTGCCAGCAGCCGGAGCGGGGGGCGGTACAATGAGCAGTTCTTC.

Concerning this clone: The junction departs from the called germline gene at one end, perhaps through a read error. The chain carries TRBV7-2 and TRBJ2-1; D uncertain. CDR3 length: 11 amino acids. CDR1 is SGHTA, CDR2 FQGNSA, per germline. The CDR3 nucleotides read TGTGCCAGCAGCTCCTACAGTGAGCAGTTCTTC. Its protein product is CASSSYSEQFF.

The chain uses TRBV6-5 and TRBJ1-1; 7 positions match TRBD1. The CDR3 is 14 residues long. Unmatched junction bases numbered 5, after V lost 4 bases and J lost 3 bases. The germline gives CDR1 MNHEY, CDR2 SVGAGI. CDR3 region: CASSLRGRDTEAFF. The CDR3, as DNA: TGTGCCAGCAGTTTAAGGGGGCGCGACACTGAAGCTTTCTTT.

The V gene is TRBV6-6, the J gene TRBJ1-3; the match to TRBD1 covers 9 bases. V lost 5 bases to trimming and J lost 4 bases; unmatched junction nucleotides: 12. Germline V gene data show CDR1 as MNHNY and CDR2 as SVGAGI (reference sequence). The CDR3 runs to 17 residues. The CDR3 protein is CASSLTQRQGVGNTIYF. The CDR3 DNA reads as TGTGCCAGCAGTCTTACCCAGAGACAGGGGGTAGGAAACACCATATATTTT.

The CDR3 DNA is TGTGCCAGCAGCAAAAGCGGGGAACGCACAGATACGCAGTATTTT. Amino acid sequence: CASSKSGERTDTQYF. V usage is TRBV5-4 and J usage is TRBJ2-3, with 7 bases matching TRBD2. In germline, CDR1 is SGHNT, CDR2 YYREEE (reference sequence). The CDR3 has 15 amino acids. V shed 4 bases, J shed 1 base, and the junction held 6 bases outside the gene matches.

This rearrangement joins TRBV6-5 to TRBJ2-1, with D unclear. The CDR3 totals 12 residues. V lost 6 bases and J lost 7, with 10 bases in between. CDR1 MNHEY and CDR2 SVGAGI come from the germline V gene. CDR3 region: CASSSRLNEQFF. The CDR3 coding sequence is TGTGCCAGCAGCTCCAGGTTGAATGAGCAGTTCTTC.

The CDR3 here is CASKPSVADTQYF. The CDR3 DNA follows: TGTGCCAGCAAACCTTCAGTAGCGGATACGCAGTATTTT. J is TRBJ2-3 and V is TRBV12-3 or TRBV12-4; D is possibly TRBD2 (5 bases). There are 13 residues in the CDR3. Deletions cut 7 bases from V and 6 bases from J, with 14 bases between.

The chain combines TRBV28 with TRBJ2-3; 10 bases are a match to TRBD1. The germline V gene has CDR1 MDHEN and CDR2 SYDVKM. This CDR3 is 15 amino acids long. V lost 11 bases to trimming and J lost 2 bases; unmatched junction nucleotides: 10. CDR3 loop: CAPGGQGPSTDTQYF. The CDR3 DNA sequence: TGTGCCCCCGGGGGACAGGGGCCATCCACAGATACGCAGTATTTT.

The rearrangement links TRBV19 to TRBJ1-4, with D maybe TRBD1 (5 bases). Germline CDR1 LNHDA, CDR2 SQIVND (reference sequence). This CDR3 is 16 amino acids long. V lost 0 bases and J 4 bases, leaving 12 bases between the germline ends. Written as DNA, the CDR3 is TGTGCCAGTAGTATAGATCAACAGGAGTTTAATGAAAAACTGTTTTTT. Protein: CASSIDQQEFNEKLFF.

The chain combines TRBV29-1 with TRBJ1-1, with D possibly TRBD1 on 5 matching bases. Trimming left V 7 bases short and J 1 base short, with 16 bases between. CDR1 is SQVTM, CDR2 ANQGSEA, per germline. This CDR3 region has 14 residues. The CDR3 region has the DNA TGCAGCGATCTGAATGGAGGGACGAACACTGAAGCTTTCTTT. It specifies CSDLNGGTNTEAFF.

The genes are TRBV6-5 and TRBJ2-3; perhaps TRBD1 as D (6 bases). V gave up 5 bases and J gave up 0 bases, with 9 bases separating them. The CDR3 loop spans 14 amino acids. Per the germline V gene, CDR1 is MNHEY and CDR2 is SVGAGI. For the CDR3, the DNA is TGTGCCAGCAGTAGAGGACAGAGCACAGATACGCAGTATTTT. This translates into CASSRGQSTDTQYF.

The chain is built from TRBV9 and TRBJ2-1, with 9 bases aligning to TRBD1. J lost 10 bases, V lost 1 base, and 9 bases had no gene match. Per germline, CDR1 SGDLS and CDR2 YYNGEE. The CDR3 has 15 amino acids. The CDR3 DNA is TGTGCCAGCAGCGTAAGGACAGGGGCTGAGAGCGAGCAGTTCTTC. This translates into CASSVRTGAESEQFF.

The chain links TRBV3-1 (or the pseudogene TRBV3-2) to TRBJ1-6, with D possibly matching TRBD1 (6 bases). CDR3 size: 16 residues. The V and J ends lost 4 bases and 10 bases respectively, with 20 bases between them. Germline V gene data show CDR1 as LGHDT and CDR2 as YNNKEL (reference sequence). The chain's CDR3 is CASSLSGGAAFSPLHF. The DNA of the CDR3 is TGTGCCAGCAGCCTTTCGGGGGGGGCAGCGTTCTCACCCCTCCACTTT.

The rearrangement uses TRBV9 and TRBJ2-6, with 9 bases lining up with TRBD1. V was pared by 0 bases and J by 0 bases, with 7 bases of the junction left unmatched. Germline values: CDR1 SGDLS, CDR2 YYNGEE. This CDR3 has 19 residues. CDR3 sequence reads: CASSVDRTGVSSGANVLTF. The CDR3 DNA is TGTGCCAGCAGCGTAGATAGGACAGGGGTCAGCTCTGGGGCCAACGTCCTGACTTTC. Based on the CDR3 plus reference TRBV9 and TRBJ2-6, the full variable domain is DSGVTQTPKHLITATGQRVTLRCSPRSGDLSVYWYQQSLDQGLQFLIQYYNGEERAKGNILERFSAQQFPDLHSELNLSSLELGDSALYFCASSVDRTGVSSGANVLTFGAGSRLTVL.

J is TRBJ2-2 and V is TRBV5-8; D might be TRBD1 (5 bases). Trimming cost V 5 bases and J 1 base, with 6 bases left between them. CDR1 and CDR2 (germline): SGHTS, YDEGEE. The CDR3 has 13 residues. CDR3 amino acids: CASRTENTGELFF. CDR3 DNA sequence: TGTGCCAGCAGGACAGAGAACACCGGGGAGCTGTTTTTT.

The rearrangement uses TRBV18 and TRBJ2-6, with 7 bases aligning to TRBD2. Trimming cost V 0 bases and J 3 bases; bases outside gene matches: 8. Germline V gene sequence: CDR1 KGHSH, CDR2 LQKENI. The CDR3 is made up of 18 amino acids. Written as DNA, the CDR3 is TGTGCCAGCTCACCACCAACGGGGGGAAGTGGTGGGGCCAACGTCCTGACTTTC. It encodes CASSPPTGGSGGANVLTF. Full variable domain (remainder filled in from reference TRBV18 and TRBJ2-6): NAGVMQNPRHLVRRRGQEARLRCSPMKGHSHVYWYRQLPEEGLKFMVYLQKENIIDESGMPKERFSAEFPKEGPSILRIQQVVRGDSAAYFCASSPPTGGSGGANVLTFGAGSRLTVL.

This chain links TRBV28 with TRBJ1-2, with D uncertain. The CDR3 runs to 13 residues. The V and J ends lost 6 bases and 1 base respectively, with 9 bases between them. Germline loops: CDR1 MDHEN, CDR2 SYDVKM. The CDR3 DNA reads as TGTGCCAGCAGACCACCAGATAACTATGGCTACACCTTC. Residues: CASRPPDNYGYTF.